This T cell receptor beta chain was documented in a study of cytomegalovirus exposure and HLA in healthy donors. Notes on this clone: The antigen remains undetermined.

The germline gives CDR1 SGHRS, CDR2 YFSETQ. The CDR3 has 18 residues. The V end was cut by 1 base, the J end by 0 bases, with 18 bases between. PCR amplification relied on 60 Vbeta primers (plus 13 Jbeta primers). Here immunoSEQ multiplex PCR was the method, and the copy in TCRdb shows in-frame clones only, minus some. The sample lists 150,000 to 200,000 clones; around 84% were seen once. Study-wide points: One variant, a missense change in DCLRE1C, was linked in a later analysis to TCR beta V- and J-gene trimming. The study dropped some indistinguishable V segments, TRBV6-2 and TRBV6-3 among them. Cytomegalovirus status was reportedly diagnosed by the classifier with high sensitivity and specificity.

The clonotype was recovered from a man aged 45-65 years in good health and CMV-seropositive. Sequencing was carried out using PBMCs. The rearrangement uses TRBV5-1 and TRBJ2-3; a possible D gene is TRBD1 (5 bases). The CDR3 loop is CASSLSGRARTSTDTQYF. CDR3 bases: TGCGCCAGCAGCTTGTCCGGCAGGGCCCGAACGAGCACAGATACGCAGTATTTT.